This passage covers 24 T cell receptor beta chains from one sample sequenced in a study of T-cell reconstitution after alpha-beta-depleted transplantation in children (TCRdb year 2016). This specimen's treatment or condition label, per the study, means: allogeneic hematopoietic cell transplantation with graft depleted of TCRalphabeta T cells and CD19 B cells. The library was generated by PCR. The sequencing machine was an Illumina HiSeq 2500. Molecular barcoding was employed in the preparation of TCR libraries, with unique molecular identifiers being used to normalize TCRbeta repertoire quantification. Clones were called with MiXCR by TCRdb after fastp trimmed the public reads at Q25, and only in-frame beta chains were retained. Identical CDR3 proteins give one entry, which carries the most common genes and DNA. A total of approximately 130,000 distinct CDR3 sequences appear in this sample, roughly 10% of them only once. Of the sample, about 25% is held by the ten largest clones.

The sample consisted of PBMCs, mostly from graft donor cells, taken 180 days after TCRalphabeta/CD19-depleted stem cell transplant. All receptors derive from a girl younger than two who had a stem cell transplant for combined immunodeficiency, so the T cells may come from the graft donor.

This clonotype was observed a few times. V and J are TRBV6-2 or TRBV6-3 and TRBJ2-2, with 11 bases fitting TRBD2. Germline V gene lookup returns CDR1 MNHEY and CDR2 SVGEGT. Germline trimming cut 6 bases from V and 7 bases from J; bases unmatched to any gene: 10. CDR3 length: 16 residues. CDR3 protein: CASSSLAGGPNGELFF. CDR3 DNA: TGTGCCAGCAGCTCATTAGCGGGAGGGCCCAACGGGGAGCTGTTTTTT.

In its sample, this clonotype was seen a few times. The chain recombines TRBV5-1 with TRBJ1-2; D is unclear. Germline CDR1 is SGHRS and CDR2 is YFSETQ. This CDR3 region has 14 residues. Trimming left V 0 bases short and J 2 bases short, with 8 bases between. CDR3 region: CASSLERGNYGYTF. The CDR3 DNA follows: TGCGCCAGCAGCTTGGAGAGAGGGAACTATGGCTACACCTTC.

This chain connects TRBV5-1 to TRBJ1-4; 8 bases fit TRBD1. Germline CDR1 SGHRS, CDR2 YFSETQ. Germline trimming cut 4 bases from V and 6 bases from J; bases unmatched to any gene: 8. The CDR3 covers 15 residues. The CDR3 region is CASSPDRVSHEKLFF. The DNA of the CDR3 is TGCGCCAGCAGCCCGGACAGGGTCTCCCATGAAAAACTGTTTTTT.

The chain links TRBV25-1 to TRBJ2-7; 7 bases line up with TRBD1. V trimming: 6 bases; J trimming: 4 bases; junction bases outside the gene matches: 9. Germline CDR1 reads MGHDK; CDR2 reads SYGVNS. This CDR3 contains 14 residues. CDR3 residues: CASSNGQARYEQYF. DNA of the CDR3: TGTGCCAGCAGCAACGGACAGGCTCGATACGAGCAGTACTTC.

The gene calls are TRBV6-2 or TRBV6-3 and TRBJ2-2, with D possibly TRBD2 on 6 matching bases. CDR1 is MNHEY and CDR2 is SVGEGT in the germline V gene. V lost 0 bases to trimming and J lost 4 bases, with 12 bases between them. The CDR3 has 16 amino acids. CDR3 region: CASSYSGGFSTGELFF. CDR3 nucleotides: TGTGCCAGCAGTTACTCAGGAGGGTTCAGCACCGGGGAGCTGTTTTTT.

This clonotype occurred many times. This chain joins TRBV28 and TRBJ2-5, with D possibly matching TRBD2 (5 bases). The germline CDR1 and CDR2 sequences are MDHEN and SYDVKM. This CDR3 region has 13 residues. V was cut by 8 bases and J by 5 bases, with 15 bases left in between. The CDR3 is CASGPAGGETQYF. The CDR3 DNA reads TGTGCCAGCGGGCCGGCAGGAGGCGAGACCCAGTACTTC.

This clonotype was counted only a few times. The chain has TRBV3-1 and TRBJ2-7; 7 bases are a match to TRBD1. Per the germline V gene, CDR1 is LGHDT and CDR2 is YNNKEL (reference sequence). The CDR3 loop spans 13 amino acids. With V trimmed by 3 bases and J by 12 bases, 11 bases remained unmatched. The CDR3 DNA follows: TGTGCCAGCAGCCACCCACCGGGACAGCTTATGTACTTC. Translating it yields CASSHPPGQLMYF.

This chain connects TRBV10-3 to TRBJ2-3; the D is unclear. Germline V gene sequence: CDR1 ENHRY, CDR2 SYGVKD. The CDR3 runs to 14 residues. The ends were cut back, 2 bases at V and 2 bases at J, with 8 bases in the middle. The CDR3 DNA reads as TGTGCCATCAGTGAGCCCACAGCCACAGATACGCAGTATTTT. Protein product: CAISEPTATDTQYF.

This clonotype came up many times. V usage is TRBV10-3 and J usage is TRBJ2-7; 10 bases match TRBD2. J lost 3 bases, V lost 6 bases, and 5 bases had no gene match. The CDR3 consists of 14 residues. From germline, CDR1 is ENHRY and CDR2 SYGVKD. CDR3 residues: CAIRTGTSVYEQYF. CDR3 DNA: TGTGCCATCAGAACCGGGACTAGCGTCTACGAGCAGTACTTC.

The chain is built from TRBV29-1 and TRBJ1-1, with TRBD1 as a possible D gene (5 bases). V was cut by 5 bases and J by 11 bases, with 18 bases left in between. From germline, CDR1 is SQVTM and CDR2 ANQGSEA. There are 12 residues in the CDR3. The CDR3 DNA sequence: TGCAGCGTTAGGGTTTCCTCCCGGGGGGCTTTCTTT. Translation: CSVRVSSRGAFF.

At least ten counts were recorded for this clonotype. The rearrangement uses TRBV3-1 and TRBJ1-4; TRBD1 might be the D (5 bases). The germline gives CDR1 LGHDT, CDR2 YNNKEL (reference sequence). Trimming left V 3 bases short and J 8 bases short, with 10 bases between. This CDR3 is 13 amino acids long. CDR3 nucleotides: TGTGCCAGCAGCCACCGGGGGGGAGAAAAACTGTTTTTT. Amino acids: CASSHRGGEKLFF.

This chain joins TRBV29-1 and TRBJ2-2, with TRBD1 matching 9 bases. CDR1 is SQVTM, CDR2 ANQGSEA, per germline. The CDR3 contains 16 residues. The junction had 7 bases not matched to a gene; V was cut back by 0 bases and J by 5 bases. The CDR3 DNA sequence: TGCAGCGTTGAAGAAATTGGGACAGGGAGGACCGGGGAGCTGTTTTTT. Encoded protein: CSVEEIGTGRTGELFF.

The gene calls are TRBV5-6 and TRBJ1-3; 7 bases are a match to TRBD1. Looked up from germline, CDR1 is SGHDT and CDR2 is YYEEEE. V lost 1 base, J lost 0 bases, and 10 bases stayed unmatched. This CDR3 has 18 residues. CDR3 residues: CASSLLPTGTASGNTIYF. Here the CDR3 DNA reads TGTGCCAGCAGCTTGTTGCCGACAGGGACGGCCTCTGGAAACACCATATATTTT.

V and J are TRBV12-3 or TRBV12-4 and TRBJ2-1; a possible D gene is TRBD2 (6 bases). V shed 0 bases and J shed 4 bases, with 10 bases lying between them. The CDR3 is made up of 15 amino acids. In DNA form, the CDR3 reads TGTGCCAGCAGTTTAGCTGGACTAAATTACAATGAGCAGTTCTTC. It yields the protein CASSLAGLNYNEQFF.

This clonotype was picked up many times. The V and J genes are TRBV29-1 and TRBJ2-5, with D possibly being TRBD1 (5 bases). CDR3 length: 12 amino acids. Germline CDR1 is SQVTM and CDR2 is ANQGSEA. The ends were cut back, 2 bases at V and 3 bases at J, with 7 bases in the middle. The CDR3: CSVEIGEETQYF. As DNA, the CDR3 is TGCAGCGTTGAAATAGGGGAAGAGACCCAGTACTTC.

The chain is built from TRBV28 and TRBJ1-2; a weak D match, TRBD1 (6 bases). The CDR3 consists of 15 residues. Germline V gene data show CDR1 as MDHEN and CDR2 as SYDVKM. The ends were cut back, 3 bases at V and 0 bases at J, with 11 bases in the middle. DNA of the CDR3: TGTGCCAGCAGTTTGGCAGGGGTTTCTAACTATGGCTACACCTTC. Protein product: CASSLAGVSNYGYTF.

The rearrangement links TRBV9 to TRBJ1-3, with D possibly being TRBD1 (5 bases). CDR1 is SGDLS and CDR2 is YYNGEE in the germline V gene. V was clipped by 3 bases and J by 12 bases, with 22 bases between them. The CDR3 has 15 residues. The chain's CDR3 is CASSAGQVLWNGIYF. The CDR3 DNA reads TGTGCCAGCAGCGCAGGGCAGGTACTCTGGAACGGCATATATTTT.

This clonotype was observed a handful of times. V and J are TRBV12-3 or TRBV12-4 and TRBJ2-7, with 7 bases aligning to TRBD2. The CDR3 length is 15 residues. The V segment lost 4 bases and the J segment 0 bases; nucleotides outside the gene matches: 6. The CDR3 DNA reads as TGTGCCAGCAGTTGGGCTAGCGGTCCCTCCTACGAGCAGTACTTC. Protein product: CASSWASGPSYEQYF.

This clonotype was found many times. The chain combines TRBV7-8 with TRBJ1-6, with a possible D match to TRBD1 (6 bases). CDR3 length: 13 amino acids. Germline CDR1 and CDR2: SGHVS and FQNEAQ. Trimming cost V 1 base and J 8 bases, with 6 bases left between them. The CDR3 loop is CASSLDRDSPLHF. The CDR3 nucleotides read TGTGCCAGCAGCTTAGACAGGGATTCACCCCTCCACTTT.

V gene TRBV21-1 combines with J gene TRBJ1-1; TRBD1 was called by the table and not checked on the DNA. TRBV21-1 is termed a pseudogene. This CDR3 comprises 18 residues. CDR3 sequence: CASSNNPGGEVDHTEAFF. CDR3 coding DNA: TGTGCCAGCAGCAATAACCCAGGGGGTGAGGTCGACCACACTGAAGCTTTCTTT.

The chain joins TRBV5-1 to TRBJ2-7; D unresolved. The germline V gene encodes CDR1 SGHRS and CDR2 YFSETQ. The V end was cut by 4 bases, the J end by 3 bases, with 8 bases between. The CDR3 loop spans 12 amino acids. As DNA, the CDR3 is TGCGCCAGCAGCGGCCGCTACTACGAGCAGTACTTC. Amino acids: CASSGRYYEQYF.

This chain joins TRBV7-7 and TRBJ2-3; the D is unclear. Trimming removed 2 bases from V and 6 bases from J, with 9 bases in between. The CDR3 extends over 13 amino acids. Germline values: CDR1 SSHAT, CDR2 FNYEAQ (reference sequence). CDR3 residues: CASSLSQWDTQYF. The CDR3 nucleotides read TGTGCCAGCAGCTTATCTCAGTGGGATACGCAGTATTTT.

Many counts were recorded for this clonotype. V gene TRBV12-3 or TRBV12-4 combines with J gene TRBJ2-7; TRBD1 agrees at 9 bases. With V trimmed by 1 base and J by 3 bases, 1 base remained unmatched. The CDR3 sequence is 14 residues long. The CDR3 is CASSLVDRGYEQYF. CDR3 bases: TGTGCCAGCAGTTTAGTGGACAGGGGCTACGAGCAGTACTTC.

V is TRBV5-1 and J is TRBJ2-7; a possible D gene is TRBD2 (6 bases). Looked up from germline, CDR1 is SGHRS and CDR2 is YFSETQ. V was clipped by 0 bases and J by 2 bases, with 9 bases between them. This CDR3 comprises 14 residues. CDR3 sequence reads: CASSLVEGPYEQYF. In DNA, the CDR3 is TGCGCCAGCAGCTTGGTGGAGGGCCCCTACGAGCAGTACTTC. Supplemented by reference TRBV5-1 and TRBJ2-7, the full variable domain reads KAGVTQTPRYLIKTRGQQVTLSCSPISGHRSVSWYQQTPGQGLQFLFEYFSETQRNKGNFPGRFSGRQFSNSRSEMNVSTLELGDSALYLCASSLVEGPYEQYFGPGTRLTVT.